These 21 T cell receptor beta chains were all obtained from the same sample, sequenced in a study of T cell changes during pregnancy in multiple sclerosis (dated 2019 in TCRdb). Libraries came from the immunoSEQ multiplex PCR assay. TCRdb took over this immuneACCESS table, retaining in-frame rearrangements with V and J assigned. Such tables are incomplete; in checked studies, under half of the missing clones stem from an unresolved V gene, and the remainder is unexplained. The sample table holds fewer than 75,000 clones, of which about 91% were seen once. The ten biggest clones cover around 3.3% of the sample. Source: peripheral blood, taken after pregnancy. Source of these receptors: a female donor in good health, enrolled as a control in a pregnancy study.

The chain employs TRBV7-2 and TRBJ2-7; 9 positions match TRBD1. Germline V lookup: CDR1 SGHTA, CDR2 FQGNSA. Losses at the gene ends were 3 bases for V and 5 bases for J; bases not matched to a gene: 8. This CDR3 has 15 amino acids. This chain's CDR3 is CASSFQQGAGDEQYF. CDR3 in DNA: TGTGCCAGCAGCTTCCAACAGGGGGCTGGGGACGAGCAGTACTTC.

The chain is built from TRBV4-1 and TRBJ1-4, with 7 bases aligning to TRBD1. CDR3 length: 15 amino acids. Germline V gives CDR1 MGHRA, CDR2 YSYEKL. The J segment lost 6 bases and the V segment lost 5 bases, leaving 9 bases of the junction unmatched. The CDR3 region is CASSDNGQGDEKLFF. CDR3 bases: TGCGCCAGCAGCGACAACGGTCAGGGGGATGAAAAACTGTTTTTT.

The CDR3 spells CASPIWGRSYNEQFF. The CDR3, as DNA: TGTGCCAGTCCTATATGGGGGCGCTCCTACAATGAGCAGTTCTTC. The V and J genes are TRBV19 and TRBJ2-1, with a weak D call TRBD1 (6 bases). Germline loops: CDR1 LNHDA, CDR2 SQIVND (reference sequence). Trimming left V 8 bases short and J 0 bases short, with 14 bases between. This CDR3 region has 15 residues.

The V call is TRBV5-1, the J call TRBJ2-5; the match to TRBD1 covers 9 bases. J was trimmed by 4 bases and V by 2 bases; bases with no gene match: 3. CDR3 length: 14 amino acids. Germline CDR1 and CDR2: SGHRS and YFSETQ. CDR3 residues: CASSLQGAPETQYF. CDR3 nucleotide sequence: TGCGCCAGCAGCTTACAGGGGGCCCCAGAGACCCAGTACTTC.

The rearrangement joins TRBV9 to TRBJ1-3; D gene unclear. Trimming took 0 bases from V and 4 from J, leaving 8 bases between them. The CDR3 has 14 amino acids. Germline CDR1 reads SGDLS; CDR2 reads YYNGEE. The CDR3 sequence is CASSVDLLGNTIYF. The CDR3 DNA reads as TGTGCCAGCAGCGTAGATCTCCTAGGAAACACCATATATTTT.

The chain is built from TRBV7-9 and TRBJ1-2, with D unresolved. The length of the CDR3 is 13 residues. V was cut by 5 bases and J by 4 bases, with 11 bases left in between. Germline CDR1 reads SEHNR; CDR2 reads FQNEAQ (reference sequence). The DNA of the CDR3 is TGTGCCAGCAGCCCCTGGGAGGGCTATGGCTACACCTTC. It yields the protein CASSPWEGYGYTF.

The rearrangement joins TRBV5-5 to TRBJ1-2; no reliable D call. The CDR3 loop spans 9 amino acids. With 8 bases removed from V and 7 bases from J, the gap between germline ends came to 6 bases. Germline CDR1 SGHKS, CDR2 YYEKEE (reference sequence). In DNA form, the CDR3 reads TGTGCCAGGCCAGGTGGCTACACCTTC. Translation: CARPGGYTF.

The CDR3 coding sequence is TGTGCCTGGAAGACGACGCGGGGGGTGACAGATACGCAGTATTTT. This sequence encodes CAWKTTRGVTDTQYF. The chain combines TRBV30 with TRBJ2-3, with 8 bases that match TRBD2. Germline CDR1 GTSNPN, CDR2 SVGIG (reference sequence). The CDR3 is made up of 15 amino acids. V dropped 4 bases and J dropped 3; count of bases not matched to a gene: 9.

The V and J genes are TRBV6-1 and TRBJ2-1; D perhaps matches TRBD1 (5 bases). Germline lookup yields CDR1 MNHNS and CDR2 SASEGT. CDR3 size: 16 residues. Deletions cut 1 base from V and 3 bases from J, with 13 bases between. This CDR3 reads CASSEDWQGIYNEQFF. CDR3 sequence (DNA): TGTGCCAGCAGTGAAGACTGGCAGGGAATCTACAATGAGCAGTTCTTC.

The chain's CDR3 is CASSFLPGPNEQFF. DNA for the CDR3: TGCGCCAGCAGCTTTCTTCCAGGGCCTAATGAGCAGTTCTTC. The chain uses TRBV5-1 and TRBJ2-1, with D perhaps matching TRBD1 (5 bases). Germline CDR1 reads SGHRS; CDR2 reads YFSETQ. Deletions cut 2 bases from V and 7 bases from J, with 13 bases between. The CDR3 spans 14 residues.

This clone was recorded only once. The chain links TRBV7-9 to TRBJ1-1; no firm D call. The CDR3 loop spans 13 amino acids. V lost 1 base and J 0 bases, leaving 3 bases between the germline ends. Germline CDR1 is SEHNR and CDR2 is FQNEAQ (reference sequence). In DNA, the CDR3 is TGTGCCAGCAGCTTAGATATGAACACTGAAGCTTTCTTT. Translated, it gives CASSLDMNTEAFF.

V and J are TRBV6-5 and TRBJ2-2; D perhaps matches TRBD1 (5 bases). The CDR3 is 13 residues long. Trimming took 4 bases from V and 4 from J, leaving 7 bases between them. The germline gives CDR1 MNHEY, CDR2 SVGAGI. CDR3 amino acids: CASSSQGTGELFF. For the CDR3, the DNA is TGTGCCAGCAGTTCCCAGGGCACCGGGGAGCTGTTTTTT.

The rearrangement uses TRBV5-1 and TRBJ1-1; 9 bases are shared with TRBD1. This CDR3 region has 15 residues. V dropped 4 bases and J dropped 6; count of bases not matched to a gene: 10. The germline V gene encodes CDR1 SGHRS and CDR2 YFSETQ. This chain's CDR3 is CASSPGQGMGPEAFF. CDR3 nucleotides: TGCGCCAGCAGCCCCGGACAGGGGATGGGGCCTGAAGCTTTCTTT.

This chain connects TRBV11-2 to TRBJ1-2, with no clear D. V was cut by 0 bases and J by 8 bases, with 10 bases left in between. This CDR3 spans 13 amino acids. Germline loops: CDR1 SGHAT, CDR2 FQNNGV. CDR3 nucleotides: TGTGCCAGCAGCTTAGATGCAACGCGCGGCTACACCTTC. This encodes CASSLDATRGYTF.

The chain employs TRBV15 and TRBJ2-3; no firm D call. The germline V gene has CDR1 LNHNV and CDR2 YYDKDF (reference sequence). Trimming took off 0 bases at V and 5 bases at J, with 6 bases between the two ends. This CDR3 is built from 13 residues. The CDR3 DNA reads TGTGCCACCAGCAGAGATGCGATAGATACGCAGTATTTT. Its protein product is CATSRDAIDTQYF.

The chain employs TRBV23-1 and TRBJ1-2; 11 nucleotides match TRBD1. TRBV23-1 is an ORF, and what it does is uncertain. Unmatched junction bases numbered 8, after V lost 1 base and J lost 7 bases. This CDR3 is built from 16 residues. CDR3: CASSQLDRGQTTGYTF. As DNA, the CDR3 is TGCGCCAGCAGTCAATTGGACAGGGGGCAAACGACTGGCTACACCTTC.

This clone was detected only a few times. The rearrangement links TRBV4-2 to TRBJ2-1, with 7 bases identical to TRBD2. Trimming removed 0 bases from V and 5 bases from J; junction bases left unmatched: 10. From germline, CDR1 is LGHNA and CDR2 YNFKEQ. This CDR3 comprises 17 residues. This CDR3 reads CASSQDWGGGLNNEQFF. Here the CDR3 DNA reads TGTGCCAGCAGCCAAGATTGGGGGGGAGGGCTTAACAATGAGCAGTTCTTC.

J is TRBJ1-2 and V is TRBV4-2; 9 positions match TRBD1. Trimming took 4 bases from V and 7 from J; bases not matched to a gene: 7. This CDR3 spans 14 amino acids. Looked up from germline, CDR1 is LGHNA and CDR2 is YNFKEQ. CDR3 sequence (DNA): TGTGCCAGCAGCCCAGAGGGGACAGGGCTTGGCTACACCTTC. Translated, it gives CASSPEGTGLGYTF.

The chain links TRBV4-1 to TRBJ2-7; the match to TRBD1 covers 9 bases. This CDR3 comprises 15 residues. In germline, CDR1 is MGHRA, CDR2 YSYEKL. V trimming: 3 bases; J trimming: 7 bases; junction bases outside the gene matches: 10. CDR3 DNA: TGCGCCAGCAGCCATTCGACAGGGGGTATGAAAGAGCAGTACTTC. Its translation is CASSHSTGGMKEQYF.

The V gene is TRBV11-2, the J gene TRBJ2-5; tentatively, D is TRBD2 (6 bases). Trimming removed 2 bases from V and 5 bases from J, with 18 bases in between. In germline, CDR1 is SGHAT, CDR2 FQNNGV. The CDR3 is 16 residues long. CDR3 loop: CASSLSSGSAGETQYF. CDR3 DNA: TGTGCCAGCAGCTTATCTTCCGGGTCGGCGGGGGAGACCCAGTACTTC.

This clone was found a few times. V usage is TRBV5-1 and J usage is TRBJ2-2; D possibly corresponds to TRBD1 (6 bases). The V and J ends lost 4 bases and 5 bases respectively, with 15 bases between them. The CDR3 runs 15 residues. The V gene's germline CDR1 is SGHRS and CDR2 YFSETQ. The CDR3 DNA sequence: TGCGCCAGCAGCGAAGGGGGATCAGGAACCGGGGAGCTGTTTTTT. This encodes CASSEGGSGTGELFF.